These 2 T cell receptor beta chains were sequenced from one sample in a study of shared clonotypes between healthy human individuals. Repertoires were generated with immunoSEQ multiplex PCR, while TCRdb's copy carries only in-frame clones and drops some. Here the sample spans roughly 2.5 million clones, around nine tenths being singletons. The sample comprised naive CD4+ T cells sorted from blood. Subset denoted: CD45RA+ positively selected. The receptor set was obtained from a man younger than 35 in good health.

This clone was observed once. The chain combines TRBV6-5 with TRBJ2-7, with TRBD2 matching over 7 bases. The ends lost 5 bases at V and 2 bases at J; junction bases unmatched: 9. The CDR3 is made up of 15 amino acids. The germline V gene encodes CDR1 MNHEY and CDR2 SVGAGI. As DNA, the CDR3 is TGTGCCAGCAGTAGGGGAGGGACGGGCCCCTACGAGCAGTACTTC. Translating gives CASSRGGTGPYEQYF.

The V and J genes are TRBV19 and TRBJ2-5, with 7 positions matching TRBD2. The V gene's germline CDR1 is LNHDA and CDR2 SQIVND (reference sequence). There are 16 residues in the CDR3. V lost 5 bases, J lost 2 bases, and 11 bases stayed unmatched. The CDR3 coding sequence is TGTGCCAGTAGTGGGGGAGGGAAGGGAATACAAGAGACCCAGTACTTC. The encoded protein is CASSGGGKGIQETQYF.